This T cell receptor beta chain stems from a study of T cell responses to AZD1222 COVID-19 vaccine. The assay was immunoSEQ multiplex PCR, and TCRdb's table has in-frame clones only and misses some. In the table there are 100,000 to 150,000 clones, 85% to 90% of which are singletons. Concerning this clone itself: The antigen is not known.

Findings and limits, study-wide: Seropositive AZD1222 recipients at baseline numbered only 5 to 7. White British ancestry dominated among donors, who included more females, and clonal diversity was possibly underestimated.

The sequence was collected from an adult who received the AZD1222 COVID-19 vaccine. This material consisted of peripheral blood, taken 28 days after the second AZD1222 dose.

CDR3 sequence (DNA): TGTGCCAGCAGTTACTCCCCCAGGAAAAACTATGGCTACACCTTC. Translation gives CASSYSPRKNYGYTF. The chain recombines TRBV6-5 with TRBJ1-2; D unresolved. Per the germline V gene, CDR1 is MNHEY and CDR2 is SVGAGI. Between the trimmed V and J ends, which lost 0 bases and 2 bases, there was a span of 10 bases. The CDR3 spans 15 residues.